This T cell receptor beta chain was identified during a study of long-term antiretroviral therapy in people with HIV. Details on this clone: Its antigen is unidentified.

Study findings and constraints: The clones with expansion before ART were dominant in the repertoire at all time points. Someone took the blood between the mid-2000s and the late 2010s, maybe while older ART regimens were in use.

Germline V gene lookup returns CDR1 LNHDA and CDR2 SQIVND (reference sequence). The V and J ends lost 5 bases and 0 bases, in that order; junction bases with no gene match: 10. There are 17 residues in the CDR3. The content of samples before DNA extraction was roughly 0.9-11 million cryopreserved PBMC. Sequencing used immunoSEQ v3.0 at survey level. Sequencing was performed with immunoSEQ multiplex PCR; in TCRdb, only in-frame clones are kept and a portion is missing. The sample consists of about 33,000 clones, roughly 80% of them appearing once. The sample in question was unsorted PBMCs, obtained 2 years after starting antiretroviral therapy. This sequence was found in a woman aged 45-59 years with HIV. The chain is built from TRBV19 and TRBJ1-5; 7 bases are shared with TRBD1. The CDR3 region is CASSGHGTEYSNQPQHF. The CDR3 DNA reads TGTGCCAGTAGTGGACACGGGACAGAGTATAGCAATCAGCCCCAGCATTTT.